This T cell receptor beta chain emerged from a study of cytomegalovirus exposure and HLA in healthy donors. Study-wide findings and caveats: V segments that were indistinguishable, TRBV6-2 and TRBV6-3 among them, were omitted from analysis.

CDR3 size: 16 residues. In germline, CDR1 is KGHSH, CDR2 LQKENI. Trimming stripped 2 bases from V and 0 bases from J, with 11 bases between. Nominally healthy donors were sampled, though unrecorded immune exposures were likely. Concerning this clone itself: What it binds is unknown.

In the PCR, 60 Vbeta and 13 Jbeta primers were used. Study processing details: The count from a later analysis was about 80 million unique TCR beta chains, approximately 9.9 million of them shared. Sequenced by immunoSEQ multiplex PCR; TCRdb stores in-frame clones only, minus some. The V and J calls and clone size come from that table; D and trimming were worked out from the DNA. The sample includes some 120,000 clones, roughly 78% of them seen just once. This clonotype was sampled from a male donor in good health and CMV-seronegative. Sequences were obtained from PBMCs. The chain joins TRBV18 to TRBJ2-1; weak D call: TRBD2 (5 bases). The CDR3, as DNA: TGTGCCAGCTCACCATCCGTGGGGAGCTCCTACAATGAGCAGTTCTTC. Translated, it gives CASSPSVGSSYNEQFF.